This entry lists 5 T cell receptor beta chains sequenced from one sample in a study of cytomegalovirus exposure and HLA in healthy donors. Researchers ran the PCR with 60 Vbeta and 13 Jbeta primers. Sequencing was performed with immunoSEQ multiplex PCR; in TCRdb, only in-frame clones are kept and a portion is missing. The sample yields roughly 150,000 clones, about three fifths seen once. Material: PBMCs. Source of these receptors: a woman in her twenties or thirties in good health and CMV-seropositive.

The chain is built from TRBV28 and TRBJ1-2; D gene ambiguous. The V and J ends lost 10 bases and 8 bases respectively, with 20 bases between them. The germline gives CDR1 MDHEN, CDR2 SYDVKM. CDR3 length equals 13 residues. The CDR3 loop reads CATLLRGEEGYTF. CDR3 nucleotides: TGTGCCACCCTATTGCGGGGAGAGGAGGGCTACACCTTC.

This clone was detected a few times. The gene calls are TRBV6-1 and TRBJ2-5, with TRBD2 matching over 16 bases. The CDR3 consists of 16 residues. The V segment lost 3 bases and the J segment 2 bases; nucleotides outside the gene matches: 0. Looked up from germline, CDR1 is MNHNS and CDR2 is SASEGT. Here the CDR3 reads CASSEGLAGGQETQYF. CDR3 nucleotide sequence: TGTGCCAGCAGTGAGGGACTAGCGGGAGGGCAAGAGACCCAGTACTTC.

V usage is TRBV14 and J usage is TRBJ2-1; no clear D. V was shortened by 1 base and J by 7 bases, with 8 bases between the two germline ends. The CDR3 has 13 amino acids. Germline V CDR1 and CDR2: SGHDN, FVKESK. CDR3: CASSQVNGNEQFF. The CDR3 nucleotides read TGTGCCAGCAGCCAAGTTAACGGGAATGAGCAGTTCTTC.

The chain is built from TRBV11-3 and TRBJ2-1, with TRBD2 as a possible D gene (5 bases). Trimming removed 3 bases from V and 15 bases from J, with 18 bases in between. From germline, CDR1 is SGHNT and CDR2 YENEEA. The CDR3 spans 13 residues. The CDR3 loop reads CASSFPGIPRRFF. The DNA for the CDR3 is TGTGCCAGCAGCTTCCCCGGGATTCCGAGACGGTTCTTC.

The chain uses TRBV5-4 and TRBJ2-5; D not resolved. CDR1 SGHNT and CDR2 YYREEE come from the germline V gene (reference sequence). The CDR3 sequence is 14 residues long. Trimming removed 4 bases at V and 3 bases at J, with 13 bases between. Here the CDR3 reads CASSPLGPEETQYF. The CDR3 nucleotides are TGTGCCAGCAGCCCCCTTGGGCCGGAAGAGACCCAGTACTTC.